This TCR beta chain was documented in a study of T cell responses to AZD1222 COVID-19 vaccine. Sequencing was performed with immunoSEQ multiplex PCR; in TCRdb, only in-frame clones are kept and a portion is missing. The sample holds about 160,000 clones, 92% seen once. Trimming cost V 5 bases and J 0 bases; bases outside gene matches: 2. Germline V CDR1 and CDR2: SNHLY, FYNNEI. This CDR3 is built from 14 residues. On this clone itself: Antigen specificity is unknown.

General study results and limits: The donor cohort was predominantly white British with a female majority, and clonal diversity may have been underestimated. Dominant at 160-218 and 743-854, vaccine-associated CD4 TCRs also spanned spike. Repertoires were sampled only after the peak T cell response.

The specimen was peripheral blood, collected on day 0 of MenACWY control vaccination. This sequence originates from an adult in good health. The chain carries TRBV2 and TRBJ2-3; 7 nucleotides align to TRBD2. This chain's CDR3 is CASSSGASTDTQYF. DNA for the CDR3: TGTGCCAGCAGTAGCGGGGCTAGCACAGATACGCAGTATTTT.